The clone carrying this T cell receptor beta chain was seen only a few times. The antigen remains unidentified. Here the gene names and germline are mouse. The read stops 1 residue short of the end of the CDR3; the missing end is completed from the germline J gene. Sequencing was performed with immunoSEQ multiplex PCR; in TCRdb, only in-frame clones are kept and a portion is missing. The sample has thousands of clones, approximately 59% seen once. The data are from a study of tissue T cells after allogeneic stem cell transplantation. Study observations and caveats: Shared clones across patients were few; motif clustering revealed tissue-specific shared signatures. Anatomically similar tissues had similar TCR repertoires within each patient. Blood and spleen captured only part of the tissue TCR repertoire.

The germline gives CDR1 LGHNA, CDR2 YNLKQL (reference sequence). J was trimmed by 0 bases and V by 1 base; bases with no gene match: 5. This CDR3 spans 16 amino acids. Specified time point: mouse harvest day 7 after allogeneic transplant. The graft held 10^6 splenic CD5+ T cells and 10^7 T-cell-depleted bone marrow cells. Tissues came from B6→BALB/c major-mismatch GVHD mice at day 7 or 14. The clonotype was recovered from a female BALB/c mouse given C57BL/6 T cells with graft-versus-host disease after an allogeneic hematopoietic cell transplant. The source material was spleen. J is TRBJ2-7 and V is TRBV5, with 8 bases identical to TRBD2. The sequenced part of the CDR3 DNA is TGTGCCAGCAGCCAAGGATGGGGGGGGAGCTCCTATGAACAGTAC. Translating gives CASSQGWGGSSYEQY. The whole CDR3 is CASSQGWGGSSYEQYF.